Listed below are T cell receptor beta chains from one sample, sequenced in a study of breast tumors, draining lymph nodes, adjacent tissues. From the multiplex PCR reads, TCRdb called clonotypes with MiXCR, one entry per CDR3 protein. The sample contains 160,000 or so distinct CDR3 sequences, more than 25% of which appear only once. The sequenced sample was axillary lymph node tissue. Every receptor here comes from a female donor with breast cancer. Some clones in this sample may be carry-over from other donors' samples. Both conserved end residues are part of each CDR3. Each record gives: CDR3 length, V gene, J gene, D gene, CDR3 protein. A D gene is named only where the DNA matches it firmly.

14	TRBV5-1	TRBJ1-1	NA	CASSLETMNTEAFF
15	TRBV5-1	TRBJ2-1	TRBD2	CASSGTGGGPPRQFF
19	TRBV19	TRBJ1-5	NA	CASSISEGRRAPSNQPQHF
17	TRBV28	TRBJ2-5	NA	CASSSSHLSRPRETQYF
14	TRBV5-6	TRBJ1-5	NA	CASSLGAGNQPQHF
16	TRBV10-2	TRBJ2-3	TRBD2	CASSESRTSGTDTQYF
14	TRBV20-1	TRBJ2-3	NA	CSARGNGATDTQYF
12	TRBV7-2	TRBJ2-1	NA	CASSFTGSEQFF
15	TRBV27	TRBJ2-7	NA	CASSLWQGGTYEQYF
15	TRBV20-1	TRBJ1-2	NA	CSARTHHSWGWSYTF
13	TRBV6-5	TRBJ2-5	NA	CASSHGRSETQYF
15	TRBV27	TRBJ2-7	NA	CASSLTQGNTYEQYF
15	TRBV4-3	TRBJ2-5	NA	CASSQDGSNRETQYF
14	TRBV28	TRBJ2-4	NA	CASRPTDAKNIQYF
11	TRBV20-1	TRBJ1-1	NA	CSASKREEAFF